The 6 T cell receptor beta chains in this list originate from one sample, sequenced in a study of technical replicates of blood from a handful of donors. The protocol was immunoSEQ multiplex PCR, while the TCRdb copy is restricted to in-frame clones and leaves out a portion. This table has about 81,000 clones, more than 80% appearing once. Sequencing was carried out using PBMCs. These receptors were taken from a human donor in good health. Some clones in this sample may be carry-over from other donors' samples.

This clone occurred a few times. CDR3: CASSTPTGVYQGYTF. CDR3 nucleotides: TGTGCCAGCAGCACGCCGACAGGGGTCTATCAAGGCTACACCTTC. J is TRBJ1-2 and V is TRBV7-2, with TRBD1 identical over 8 bases. Germline V gene data show CDR1 as SGHTA and CDR2 as FQGNSA. The CDR3 consists of 15 residues. J gave up 8 bases and V 5 bases, and 13 bases lay outside the gene matches.

The chain carries TRBV4-3 and TRBJ2-1; a possible D gene is TRBD1 (6 bases). V dropped 2 bases and J dropped 8 bases, with 10 bases sitting between them. Germline CDR1 LGHNA, CDR2 YSLEER. The CDR3 loop spans 13 amino acids. In nucleotides, the CDR3 is TGCGCCAGCAGCCAACGGCCAGGGGATGAGCAGTTCTTC. Its translation is CASSQRPGDEQFF.

The chain couples TRBV16 to TRBJ1-4; no definite D call. V dropped 1 base and J dropped 1 base, with 7 bases sitting between them. Germline V gene sequence: CDR1 KGHSY, CDR2 FQNENV. The CDR3 contains 15 residues. The CDR3 spells CASSQLGGTNEKLFF. In DNA form, the CDR3 reads TGTGCCAGCAGCCAATTGGGAGGAACTAATGAAAAACTGTTTTTT.

The rearrangement joins TRBV4-2 to TRBJ1-2; TRBD1 aligns across 9 bases. Trimming removed 1 base from V and 4 bases from J; junction bases left unmatched: 10. Germline-derived CDR1 and CDR2 are LGHNA and YNFKEQ. The CDR3 has 17 residues. The CDR3 DNA reads as TGTGCCAGCAGCCAAGGGACAGGGGCCTTCCACCTCTATGGCTACACCTTC. Translation gives CASSQGTGAFHLYGYTF.

The rearrangement joins TRBV5-6 to TRBJ2-5; D possibly corresponds to TRBD2 (5 bases). Germline lookup yields CDR1 SGHDT and CDR2 YYEEEE. V lost 0 bases and J lost 4, with 10 bases in between. CDR3 size: 14 residues. CDR3 coding DNA: TGTGCCAGCAGCTTGGTCGGGGTCGGAGAGACCCAGTACTTC. This gives the protein CASSLVGVGETQYF.

V usage is TRBV7-3 and J usage is TRBJ2-1, with 12 bases aligning to TRBD1. This CDR3 is built from 15 residues. Germline V gene sequence: CDR1 SGHTA, CDR2 FQGTGA. J was trimmed by 10 bases and V by 0 bases; bases with no gene match: 4. This chain's CDR3 is CASSLTGTGGREQFF. The CDR3 coding sequence is TGTGCCAGCAGCTTAACTGGGACAGGGGGCCGGGAGCAGTTCTTC.